This TCR beta chain was identified in a study of blood T cell repertoires in COVID-19. Study summary: Sources were T cells, B-cell-depleted T cells, or PBMCs; the material itself was cDNA or gDNA.

The method was immunoSEQ multiplex PCR; TCRdb's version includes in-frame clones alone and lacks a portion of them. Found here are roughly 170,000 clones, 85% to 90% of them singletons; the top ten hold more than 20%. From germline, CDR1 is SGDLS and CDR2 YYNGEE. The CDR3 consists of 15 residues. Trimming removed 0 bases from V and 3 bases from J; junction bases left unmatched: 4. The sequenced material came from peripheral blood. This chain links TRBV9 with TRBJ2-7; 9 bases match TRBD2. The TCR comes from a man in his 70s with active or convalescent COVID-19. CDR3 sequence: CASSVGSSGDYEQYF. The CDR3 DNA is TGTGCCAGCAGCGTAGGTTCTAGCGGGGACTACGAGCAGTACTTC.